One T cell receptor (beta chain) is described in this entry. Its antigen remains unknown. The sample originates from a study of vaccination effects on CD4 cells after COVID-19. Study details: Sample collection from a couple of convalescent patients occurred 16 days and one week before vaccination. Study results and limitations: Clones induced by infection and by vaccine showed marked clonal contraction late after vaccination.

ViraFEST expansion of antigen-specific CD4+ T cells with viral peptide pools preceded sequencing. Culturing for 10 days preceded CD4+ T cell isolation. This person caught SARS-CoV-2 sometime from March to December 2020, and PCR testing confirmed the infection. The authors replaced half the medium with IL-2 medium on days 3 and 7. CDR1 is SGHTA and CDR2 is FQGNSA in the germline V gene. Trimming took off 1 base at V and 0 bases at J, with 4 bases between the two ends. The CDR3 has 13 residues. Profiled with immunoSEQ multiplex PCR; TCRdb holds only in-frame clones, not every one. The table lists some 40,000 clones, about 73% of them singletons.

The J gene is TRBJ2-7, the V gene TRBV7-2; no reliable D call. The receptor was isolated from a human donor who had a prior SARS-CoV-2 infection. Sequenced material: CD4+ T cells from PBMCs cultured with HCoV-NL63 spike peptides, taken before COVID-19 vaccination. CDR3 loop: CASSLDGSYEQYF. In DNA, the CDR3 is TGTGCCAGCAGCTTAGATGGCTCCTACGAGCAGTACTTC.